The sequence of this TCR beta chain was determined in a study of regulatory T cells in long-lasting Graves disease. Time point here: newly diagnosed GD, antithyroid drugs for less than 3 months. PBMC-derived RNA was used for the TCR library. Investigators prepared the TCR beta libraries by applying iRepertoire HTBI primers and Arm-PCR of CDR3 regions. TCRdb fed the multiplex PCR reads into MiXCR, producing one record per CDR3 protein. The sample holds around 470,000 distinct CDR3 sequences, 14% seen once. There are a few counts of this clonotype. Losses at the gene ends were 6 bases for V and 9 bases for J; bases not matched to a gene: 11. The CDR3 sequence is 15 residues long. Germline values: CDR1 MDHEN, CDR2 SYDVKM. The same sample was also studied in work on T cells in Graves' hyperthyroidism and ophthalmopathy. As that report states: The HTBI set primed first-round TCR CDR3 RT-PCR. Before onset, ophthalmopathy was predicted by the model a median 6.5 months earlier.

The chain joins TRBV28 to TRBJ2-1; 10 nucleotides align to TRBD2. The TCR sequence derives from a woman between 50 and 59 years old with Graves disease. Source: peripheral blood mononuclear cells (PBMCs), taken at new diagnosis, from a patient treated with antithyroid drugs. The CDR3 loop reads CASRRGLALTGEQFF. CDR3 in DNA: TGTGCCAGCAGACGGGGACTAGCGTTGACGGGTGAGCAGTTCTTC.